A selection of T cell receptor beta chains follows, all from one sample in a study of T cells in Graves' hyperthyroidism and ophthalmopathy. TCRdb itself ran the multiplex PCR reads through MiXCR, one entry per CDR3 protein. Of 500,000 or so distinct CDR3 sequences in the sample, 15% to 20% were seen once. Sample: blood. These receptor sequences come from a woman in her late teens or twenties with Graves' ophthalmopathy. Each CDR3 is given with its conserved first and last residue. D genes are given only for firm matches. Clone size appears in some rows only: once, few, many, or a class for an expanded clone.

CDR3 length: 12; V gene: TRBV19; D gene: .; J gene: TRBJ2-3; clone size: few; CDR3 DNA: TGTGCCAGTAGCCCGAGGGTAGATACGCAGTATTTT; CDR3 protein: CASSPRVDTQYF
CDR3 length: 15; V gene: TRBV7-8; D gene: .; J gene: TRBJ1-3; clone size: few; CDR3 DNA: TGTGCCAGCAGCTTAGTACAGGGATTTGGAAACACCATATATTTT; CDR3 protein: CASSLVQGFGNTIYF
CDR3 length: 18; V gene: TRBV20-1; D gene: TRBD2; J gene: TRBJ2-3; clone size: many; CDR3 DNA: TGCAGTGCTCGAAAAGGACTAGCGGGGGGGCTTATCACAGATACGCAGTATTTT; CDR3 protein: CSARKGLAGGLITDTQYF
CDR3 length: 16; V gene: TRBV15; D gene: TRBD1; J gene: TRBJ2-3; clone size: .; CDR3 DNA: TGTGCCACCAGAGTTTTACAGGGGATTTATTCAGATACGCAGTATTTT; CDR3 protein: CATRVLQGIYSDTQYF
CDR3 length: 17; V gene: TRBV14; D gene: .; J gene: TRBJ2-7; clone size: many; CDR3 DNA: TGTGCCAGCAGCCAAAGGAAGGGGGACGGAACCATCCACGAGCAGTACTTC; CDR3 protein: CASSQRKGDGTIHEQYF
CDR3 length: 13; V gene: TRBV6-4; D gene: .; J gene: TRBJ2-2; clone size: many; CDR3 DNA: TGTGCCAGCAGTGAAGGGGAGGTCGGGGAGCTGTTTTTT; CDR3 protein: CASSEGEVGELFF
CDR3 length: 15; V gene: TRBV6-2/TRBV6-3; D gene: .; J gene: TRBJ1-1; clone size: many; CDR3 DNA: TGTGCCAGCAGTCCGGACGGGGGCCCAAACACTGAAGCTTTCTTT; CDR3 protein: CASSPDGGPNTEAFF
CDR3 length: 16; V gene: TRBV19; D gene: .; J gene: TRBJ1-5; clone size: .; CDR3 DNA: TGTGCCAGTAGTATAGAGGCAGGGAATAACAATCAGCCCCAGCATTTT; CDR3 protein: CASSIEAGNNNQPQHF
CDR3 length: 15; V gene: TRBV29-1; D gene: .; J gene: TRBJ2-1; clone size: many; CDR3 DNA: TGCAGCGTCCTAACCTTTCTGAGGGTAGGCGATGAGCAGTTCTTC; CDR3 protein: CSVLTFLRVGDEQFF
CDR3 length: 12; V gene: TRBV5-1; D gene: .; J gene: TRBJ2-1; clone size: many; CDR3 DNA: TGCGCCAGCAGCTTAATAGGCAATGAGCAGTTCTTC; CDR3 protein: CASSLIGNEQFF
CDR3 length: 14; V gene: TRBV7-9; D gene: .; J gene: TRBJ1-4; clone size: few; CDR3 DNA: TGTGCCAGCAGCTCCGTCGGGGGCTATGAAAAACTGTTTTTT; CDR3 protein: CASSSVGGYEKLFF
CDR3 length: 15; V gene: TRBV20-1; D gene: TRBD1; J gene: TRBJ2-7; clone size: many; CDR3 DNA: TGCAGTGCTAGAGGACCGACAGGGGTCACCTACGAGCAGTACTTC; CDR3 protein: CSARGPTGVTYEQYF
CDR3 length: 13; V gene: TRBV5-1; D gene: .; J gene: TRBJ1-2; clone size: many; CDR3 DNA: TGCGCCAGCAGCTGGGAATCGGACTATGGCTACACCTTC; CDR3 protein: CASSWESDYGYTF
CDR3 length: 14; V gene: TRBV10-3; D gene: TRBD1; J gene: TRBJ1-1; clone size: many; CDR3 DNA: TGTGCCATCAGAGAGGGACAGGGATTTTCTGAAGCTTTCTTT; CDR3 protein: CAIREGQGFSEAFF
CDR3 length: 14; V gene: TRBV29-1; D gene: .; J gene: TRBJ2-1; clone size: many; CDR3 DNA: TGCAGCGTTGAAGTAAGGGACACAATGTATGAGCAGTTCTTC; CDR3 protein: CSVEVRDTMYEQFF
CDR3 length: 10; V gene: TRBV7-9; D gene: .; J gene: TRBJ1-1; clone size: .; CDR3 DNA: TGTGCCAGCAGCTTAGATAAAGCTTTCTTT; CDR3 protein: CASSLDKAFF
CDR3 length: 16; V gene: TRBV28; D gene: TRBD1; J gene: TRBJ1-1; clone size: few; CDR3 DNA: TGTGCCAGCTCCTCAACAGGGGGCCGTTTGAACACTGAAGCTTTCTTT; CDR3 protein: CASSSTGGRLNTEAFF
CDR3 length: 15; V gene: TRBV19; D gene: TRBD1; J gene: TRBJ1-5; clone size: few; CDR3 DNA: TGTGCCAGCAGGGACAGGGGGCCCTCAATCAAGCCCCAGCATTTT; CDR3 protein: CASRDRGPSIKPQHF
CDR3 length: 11; V gene: TRBV12-3/TRBV12-4; D gene: .; J gene: TRBJ1-2; clone size: .; CDR3 DNA: TGTGCCAGCAGTAGGGATCGAGGCTACACCTTC; CDR3 protein: CASSRDRGYTF
CDR3 length: 13; V gene: TRBV28; D gene: .; J gene: TRBJ1-1; clone size: many; CDR3 DNA: TGTGCCAGCAGCCCCGGCCCCAACACTGAAGCTTTCTTT; CDR3 protein: CASSPGPNTEAFF
CDR3 length: 16; V gene: TRBV4-2; D gene: TRBD1; J gene: TRBJ1-6; clone size: few; CDR3 DNA: TGTGCCAGCAGCCATACGGACAGGGCTGGTAATTCACCCCTCCACTTT; CDR3 protein: CASSHTDRAGNSPLHF
CDR3 length: 15; V gene: TRBV5-4; D gene: .; J gene: TRBJ2-6; clone size: .; CDR3 DNA: TGTGCCAGCAGCTTGAAGGAATCTGGGGCCAACGTCCTGACTTTC; CDR3 protein: CASSLKESGANVLTF
CDR3 length: 17; V gene: TRBV5-1; D gene: .; J gene: TRBJ2-1; clone size: .; CDR3 DNA: TGCGCCAGCAGCTCGGCCGGGACACCAACCCGAAAGAATGAGCAGTTCTTC; CDR3 protein: CASSSAGTPTRKNEQFF
CDR3 length: 17; V gene: TRBV7-8; D gene: TRBD1; J gene: TRBJ2-5; clone size: .; CDR3 DNA: TGTGCCAGCAGCTTAAATATGAGACAGGGGGCCCTGGAGACCCAGTACTTC; CDR3 protein: CASSLNMRQGALETQYF
CDR3 length: 17; V gene: TRBV27; D gene: TRBD1; J gene: TRBJ2-7; clone size: few; CDR3 DNA: TGTGCCAGCATGGATATCACGCCGGGACAGGGAATTAGGGAGCAGTACTTC; CDR3 protein: CASMDITPGQGIREQYF
CDR3 length: 17; V gene: TRBV27; D gene: TRBD2; J gene: TRBJ2-1; clone size: many; CDR3 DNA: TGTGCCAGCAGTTTATTGCCGGGACTAGCGGTAGGGAATGAGCAGTTCTTC; CDR3 protein: CASSLLPGLAVGNEQFF
CDR3 length: 14; V gene: TRBV6-5; D gene: .; J gene: TRBJ2-2; clone size: .; CDR3 DNA: TGTGCCAGCAGTTACGACAGGAGGACCGGGGAGCTGTTTTTT; CDR3 protein: CASSYDRRTGELFF
CDR3 length: 15; V gene: TRBV18; D gene: .; J gene: TRBJ1-1; clone size: many; CDR3 DNA: TGTGCCAGCTCACCATCTTTTGTGCAGGGTCCTGGGGCTTTCTTT; CDR3 protein: CASSPSFVQGPGAFF
CDR3 length: 20; V gene: TRBV7-2; D gene: TRBD2; J gene: TRBJ2-1; clone size: few; CDR3 DNA: TGTGCCAGCAGCTTACCCTACCGAGGACTAGCGGGGGCTCTTTACAATGAGCAGTTCTTC; CDR3 protein: CASSLPYRGLAGALYNEQFF
CDR3 length: 16; V gene: TRBV19; D gene: TRBD2; J gene: TRBJ2-1; clone size: .; CDR3 DNA: TGTGCCAGTAGTATAGCTGGGAGGGCCCGACACAATGAGCAGTTCTTC; CDR3 protein: CASSIAGRARHNEQFF
CDR3 length: 13; V gene: TRBV11-2; D gene: .; J gene: TRBJ2-1; clone size: many; CDR3 DNA: TGTGCCAGCAGCCTCCTGGAGGGGGGTGAGCAGTTCTTC; CDR3 protein: CASSLLEGGEQFF
CDR3 length: 17; V gene: TRBV5-1; D gene: .; J gene: TRBJ1-6; clone size: few; CDR3 DNA: TGCGCCAGCAGCTTGGGCGGGGGTCGCCTTTTTAATTCACCCCTCCACTTT; CDR3 protein: CASSLGGGRLFNSPLHF
CDR3 length: 15; V gene: TRBV14; D gene: .; J gene: TRBJ2-1; clone size: few; CDR3 DNA: TGTGCCAGCAGCCAAGGGGTTCCCTACTACAATGAGCAGTTCTTC; CDR3 protein: CASSQGVPYYNEQFF
CDR3 length: 16; V gene: TRBV9; D gene: TRBD1; J gene: TRBJ2-2; clone size: .; CDR3 DNA: TGTGCCAGCAGCGTTCGGGCAGGGGGAGTCACCGGGGAGCTGTTTTTT; CDR3 protein: CASSVRAGGVTGELFF
CDR3 length: 18; V gene: TRBV27; D gene: TRBD1; J gene: TRBJ2-1; clone size: few; CDR3 DNA: TGTGCCAGCGCTACCCTACCGGGACAGGGATTTGGAAACAATGAGCAGTTCTTC; CDR3 protein: CASATLPGQGFGNNEQFF